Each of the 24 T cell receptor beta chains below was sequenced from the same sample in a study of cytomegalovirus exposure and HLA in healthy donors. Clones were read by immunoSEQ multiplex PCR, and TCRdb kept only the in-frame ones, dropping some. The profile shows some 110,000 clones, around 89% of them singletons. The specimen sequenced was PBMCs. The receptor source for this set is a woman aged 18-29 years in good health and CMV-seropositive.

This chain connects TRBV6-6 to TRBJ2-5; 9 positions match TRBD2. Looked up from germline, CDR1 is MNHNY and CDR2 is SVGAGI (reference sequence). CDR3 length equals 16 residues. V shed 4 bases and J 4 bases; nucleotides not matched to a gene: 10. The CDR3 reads CASSSVRGGGAETQYF. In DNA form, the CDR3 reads TGTGCCAGCAGTTCCGTCCGTGGCGGGGGGGCAGAGACCCAGTACTTC.

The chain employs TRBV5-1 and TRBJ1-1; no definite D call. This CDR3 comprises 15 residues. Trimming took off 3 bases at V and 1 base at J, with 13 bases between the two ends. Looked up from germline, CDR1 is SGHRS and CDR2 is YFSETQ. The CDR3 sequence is CASSWAYRQNTEAFF. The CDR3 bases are TGCGCCAGCAGCTGGGCATACCGACAGAACACTGAAGCTTTCTTT.

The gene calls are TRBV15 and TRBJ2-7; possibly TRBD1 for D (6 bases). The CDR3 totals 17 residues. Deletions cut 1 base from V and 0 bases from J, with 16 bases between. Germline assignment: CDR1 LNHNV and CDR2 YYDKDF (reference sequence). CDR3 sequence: CATSRGVGRQASYEQYF. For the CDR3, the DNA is TGTGCCACCAGCAGAGGAGTAGGGAGACAGGCCTCCTACGAGCAGTACTTC.

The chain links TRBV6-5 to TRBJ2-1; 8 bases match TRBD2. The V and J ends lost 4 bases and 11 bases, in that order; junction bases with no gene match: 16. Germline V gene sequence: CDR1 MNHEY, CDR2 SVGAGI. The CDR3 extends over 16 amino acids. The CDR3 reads CASSSLAGGLSSQQFF. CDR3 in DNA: TGTGCCAGCAGTTCCCTCGCGGGGGGCCTATCCAGTCAGCAGTTCTTC.

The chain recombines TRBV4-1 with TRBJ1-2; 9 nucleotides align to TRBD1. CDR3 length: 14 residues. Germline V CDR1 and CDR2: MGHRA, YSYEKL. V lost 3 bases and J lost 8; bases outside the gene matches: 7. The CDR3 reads CASSHRTGEGGYTF. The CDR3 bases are TGCGCCAGCAGCCACCGGACAGGGGAGGGCGGCTACACCTTC.

The CDR3 nucleotides read TGCGCCAGCAGCTTGGCCAGGGACACTGAAGCTTTCTTT. Translation: CASSLARDTEAFF. The genes are TRBV5-1 and TRBJ1-1, with D possibly TRBD1 on 5 matching bases. This CDR3 is built from 13 residues. Germline loops: CDR1 SGHRS, CDR2 YFSETQ. Between the trimmed V and J ends, which lost 0 bases and 3 bases, there was a span of 6 bases.

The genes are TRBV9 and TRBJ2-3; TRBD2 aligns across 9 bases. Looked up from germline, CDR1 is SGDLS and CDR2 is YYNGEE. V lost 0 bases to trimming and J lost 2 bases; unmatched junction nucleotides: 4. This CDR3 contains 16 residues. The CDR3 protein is CASSVVVAGVTDTQYF. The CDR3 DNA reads TGTGCCAGCAGCGTAGTAGTAGCGGGGGTCACAGATACGCAGTATTTT.

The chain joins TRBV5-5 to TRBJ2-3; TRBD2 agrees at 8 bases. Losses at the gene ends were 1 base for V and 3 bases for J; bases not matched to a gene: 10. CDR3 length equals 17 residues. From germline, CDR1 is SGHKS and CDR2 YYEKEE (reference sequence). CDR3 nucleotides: TGTGCCAGCAGCTTGTCCCGGGGGGGAGTGGGGACAGATACGCAGTATTTT. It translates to CASSLSRGGVGTDTQYF.

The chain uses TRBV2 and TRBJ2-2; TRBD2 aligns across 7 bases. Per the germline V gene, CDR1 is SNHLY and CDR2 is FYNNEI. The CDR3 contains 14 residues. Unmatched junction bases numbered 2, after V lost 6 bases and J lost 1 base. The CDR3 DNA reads TGTGCCAGCAGATCGGGGGGGAACACCGGGGAGCTGTTTTTT. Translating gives CASRSGGNTGELFF.

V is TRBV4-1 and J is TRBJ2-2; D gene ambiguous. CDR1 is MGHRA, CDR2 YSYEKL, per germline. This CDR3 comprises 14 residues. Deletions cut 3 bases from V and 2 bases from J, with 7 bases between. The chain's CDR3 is CASSHPRNTGELFF. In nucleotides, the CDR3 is TGCGCCAGCAGCCATCCGAGAAACACCGGGGAGCTGTTTTTT.

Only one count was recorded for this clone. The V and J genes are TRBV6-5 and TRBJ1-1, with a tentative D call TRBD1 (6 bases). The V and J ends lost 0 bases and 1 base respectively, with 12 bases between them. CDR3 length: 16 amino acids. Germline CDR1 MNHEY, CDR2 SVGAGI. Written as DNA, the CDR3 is TGTGCCAGCAGTTACTCTATCACAGGGTGGAACACTGAAGCTTTCTTT. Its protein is CASSYSITGWNTEAFF.

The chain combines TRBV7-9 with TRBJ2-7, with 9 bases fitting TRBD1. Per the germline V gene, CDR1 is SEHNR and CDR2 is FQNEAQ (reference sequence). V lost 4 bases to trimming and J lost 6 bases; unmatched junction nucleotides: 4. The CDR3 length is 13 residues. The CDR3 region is CASSSGTGSEQYF. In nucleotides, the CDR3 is TGTGCCAGCAGCTCCGGGACAGGGAGCGAGCAGTACTTC.

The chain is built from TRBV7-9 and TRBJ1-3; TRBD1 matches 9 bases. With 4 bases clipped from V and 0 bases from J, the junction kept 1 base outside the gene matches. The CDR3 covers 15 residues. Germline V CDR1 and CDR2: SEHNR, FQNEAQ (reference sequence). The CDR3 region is CASSWDRDSGNTIYF. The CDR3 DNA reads TGTGCCAGCAGCTGGGACAGGGACTCTGGAAACACCATATATTTT.

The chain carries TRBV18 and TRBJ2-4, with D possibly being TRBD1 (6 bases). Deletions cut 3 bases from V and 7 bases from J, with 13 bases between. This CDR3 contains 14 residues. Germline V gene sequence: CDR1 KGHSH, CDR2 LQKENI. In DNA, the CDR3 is TGTGCCAGCTCACCTCCAGCAGGGGCGAACATTCAGTACTTC. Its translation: CASSPPAGANIQYF.

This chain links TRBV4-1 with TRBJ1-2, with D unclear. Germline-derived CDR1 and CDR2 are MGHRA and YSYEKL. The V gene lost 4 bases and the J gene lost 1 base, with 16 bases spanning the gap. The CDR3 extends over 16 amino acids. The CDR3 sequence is CASSRLGRPFNYGYTF. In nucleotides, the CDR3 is TGCGCCAGCAGCCGCCTCGGCAGGCCCTTTAACTATGGCTACACCTTC.

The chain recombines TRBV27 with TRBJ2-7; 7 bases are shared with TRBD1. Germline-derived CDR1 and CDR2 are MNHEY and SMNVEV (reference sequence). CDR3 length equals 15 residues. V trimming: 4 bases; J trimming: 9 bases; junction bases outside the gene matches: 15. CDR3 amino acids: CASSSPTGAGGPQYF. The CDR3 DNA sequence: TGTGCCAGCAGTTCACCTACCGGGGCAGGGGGTCCGCAGTACTTC.

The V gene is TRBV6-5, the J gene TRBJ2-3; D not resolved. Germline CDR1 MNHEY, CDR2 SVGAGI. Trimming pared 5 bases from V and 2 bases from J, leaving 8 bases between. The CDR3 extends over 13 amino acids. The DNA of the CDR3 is TGTGCCAGCAGTCCGGGTTCCACAGATACGCAGTATTTT. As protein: CASSPGSTDTQYF.

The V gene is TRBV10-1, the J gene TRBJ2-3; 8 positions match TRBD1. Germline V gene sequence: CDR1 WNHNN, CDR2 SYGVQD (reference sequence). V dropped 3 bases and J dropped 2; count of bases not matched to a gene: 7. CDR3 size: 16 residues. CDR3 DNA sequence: TGCGCCAGCAGTGACTCAGGGGGCGCCGACACAGATACGCAGTATTTT. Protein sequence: CASSDSGGADTDTQYF.

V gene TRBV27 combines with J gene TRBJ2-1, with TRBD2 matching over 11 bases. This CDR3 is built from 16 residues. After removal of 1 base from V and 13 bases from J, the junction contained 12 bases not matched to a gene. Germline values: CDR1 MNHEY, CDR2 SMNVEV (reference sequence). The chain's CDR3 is CASSLFLAGGADVQFF. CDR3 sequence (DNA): TGTGCCAGCAGTTTATTCCTAGCGGGGGGCGCAGACGTTCAGTTCTTC.

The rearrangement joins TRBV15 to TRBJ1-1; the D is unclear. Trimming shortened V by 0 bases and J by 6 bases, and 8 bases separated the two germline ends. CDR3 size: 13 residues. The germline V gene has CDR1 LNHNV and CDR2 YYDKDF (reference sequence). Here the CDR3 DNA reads TGTGCCACCAGCAGAGATGGGCCTGCTGAAGCTTTCTTT. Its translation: CATSRDGPAEAFF.

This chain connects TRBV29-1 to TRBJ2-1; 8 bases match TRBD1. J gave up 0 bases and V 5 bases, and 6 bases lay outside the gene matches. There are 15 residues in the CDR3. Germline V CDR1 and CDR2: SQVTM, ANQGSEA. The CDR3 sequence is CSVHGTGSSYNEQFF. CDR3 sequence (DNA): TGCAGCGTTCACGGGACAGGTAGCTCCTACAATGAGCAGTTCTTC.

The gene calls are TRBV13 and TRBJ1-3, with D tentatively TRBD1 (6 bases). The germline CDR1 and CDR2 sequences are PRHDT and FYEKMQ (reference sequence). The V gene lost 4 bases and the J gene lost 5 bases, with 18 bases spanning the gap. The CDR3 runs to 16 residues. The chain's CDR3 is CASSSECGGIRNTIYF. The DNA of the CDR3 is TGTGCCAGCAGCTCAGAATGTGGGGGCATACGAAACACCATATATTTT.

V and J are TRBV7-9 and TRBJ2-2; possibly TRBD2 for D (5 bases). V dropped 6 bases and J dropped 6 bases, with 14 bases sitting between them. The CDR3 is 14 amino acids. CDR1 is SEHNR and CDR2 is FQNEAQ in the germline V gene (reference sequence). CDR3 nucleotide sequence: TGTGCCAGCAGTCCGGCCCTAGCCTCCGGGGAGCTGTTTTTT. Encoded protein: CASSPALASGELFF.

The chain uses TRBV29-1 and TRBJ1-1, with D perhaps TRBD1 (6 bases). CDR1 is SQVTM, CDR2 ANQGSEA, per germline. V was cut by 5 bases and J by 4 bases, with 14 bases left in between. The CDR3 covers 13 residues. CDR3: CSVIQGRGTEAFF. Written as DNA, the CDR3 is TGCAGCGTTATACAGGGCAGAGGCACTGAAGCTTTCTTT.